This section outlines one T cell receptor (beta chain) sequence together with its context. Assay used: immunoSEQ multiplex PCR; TCRdb lists only in-frame clones, some missing. The data hold roughly 61,000 clones, with 70% to 75% observed a single time. Trimming took 2 bases from V and 5 from J, leaving 4 bases between them. The CDR3 consists of 11 residues. Germline values: CDR1 SGHDT, CDR2 YYEEEE. The record originates from a study of blood T cell repertoires in COVID-19. The V call is TRBV5-6, the J call TRBJ2-5; no clear D. The clonotype was recovered from an older woman with acute or convalescent COVID-19. Sequenced sample: peripheral blood. The CDR3 is CASSFAETQYF. The CDR3 DNA is TGTGCCAGCAGCTTTGCGGAGACCCAGTACTTC.